The 16 T cell receptor beta chains in this list originate from one sample, sequenced in a study of beta chain features in type 1 diabetes. Study-level points and caveats: Among patients with Type 1 diabetes, TCRB CDR3s were moderately but significantly shorter in every one of the four CD4+ subsets.

For these TCRs, the target antigens are not known. Investigators reverse transcribed all isolated RNA, so they sequenced expressed TCRB transcripts. Measured with immunoSEQ multiplex PCR; TCRdb has only the in-frame clones, and not every one. This sample has about 700,000 clones, with around 15% found just once. The sample was naive CD4+ T cells from blood. These receptors came from a man aged 18 to 29 with type 1 diabetes.

There are a few counts of this clone. The V gene is TRBV7-8, the J gene TRBJ1-1; no clear D gene. The CDR3 is made up of 13 amino acids. Looked up from germline, CDR1 is SGHVS and CDR2 is FQNEAQ. The ends were cut back, 5 bases at V and 2 bases at J, with 9 bases in the middle. CDR3: CASSPDPNTEAFF. The CDR3 DNA is TGTGCCAGCAGCCCCGATCCTAACACTGAAGCTTTCTTT.

The chain employs TRBV6-6 and TRBJ1-6; D may be TRBD1 (6 bases). The CDR3 has 12 amino acids. Trimming stripped 5 bases from V and 17 bases from J, with 16 bases between. Germline CDR1 and CDR2: MNHNY and SVGAGI (reference sequence). DNA for the CDR3: TGTGCCAGCAGTACGGTCGGGGACACCTTCCACTTT. Encoded protein: CASSTVGDTFHF.

The rearrangement joins TRBV29-1 to TRBJ2-5; D is possibly TRBD1 or TRBD2 (5 bases each). Trimming cost V 8 bases and J 5 bases, with 18 bases left between them. Germline V gene sequence: CDR1 SQVTM, CDR2 ANQGSEA. The CDR3 runs 13 residues. CDR3 DNA sequence: TGCAGCTTGACGGATTGGGGGTATGAGACCCAGTACTTC. Protein sequence: CSLTDWGYETQYF.

This chain joins TRBV18 and TRBJ2-5; no clear D. Germline V CDR1 and CDR2: KGHSH, LQKENI. This CDR3 comprises 15 residues. The germline V and J ends were trimmed by 1 base and 0 bases, with 9 bases remaining between them. CDR3 amino acids: CASSPRSAYQETQYF. DNA for the CDR3: TGTGCCAGCTCACCACGATCCGCGTACCAAGAGACCCAGTACTTC.

V is TRBV5-1 and J is TRBJ2-2, with 8 bases fitting TRBD1. Losses at the gene ends were 3 bases for V and 3 bases for J; bases not matched to a gene: 7. Germline assignment: CDR1 SGHRS and CDR2 YFSETQ. This CDR3 is 16 amino acids long. This CDR3 reads CASSWEDRADTGELFF. The CDR3 nucleotides read TGCGCCAGCAGCTGGGAGGACAGGGCCGACACCGGGGAGCTGTTTTTT. The entire variable domain, with the rest obtained from reference TRBV5-1 and TRBJ2-2, is as follows: KAGVTQTPRYLIKTRGQQVTLSCSPISGHRSVSWYQQTPGQGLQFLFEYFSETQRNKGNFPGRFSGRQFSNSRSEMNVSTLELGDSALYLCASSWEDRADTGELFFGEGSRLTVL.

This clone turned up a few times. At one end the junction does not follow the germline gene, possibly because of a read error. The rearrangement uses TRBV29-1 and TRBJ1-2; a possible D gene is TRBD1 (5 bases). Germline CDR1 reads SQVTM; CDR2 reads ANQGSEA. The CDR3 has 14 residues. The CDR3 nucleotides are TGCAGCGTAGAAGGACAACCCGCTAACTATGGCTACACCTTC. It codes for CSVEGQPANYGYTF. The whole variable domain, filled in from reference TRBV29-1 and TRBJ1-2, reads SAVISQKPSRDICQRGTSLTIQCQVDSQVTMMFWYRQQPGQSLTLIATANQGSEATYESGFVIDKFPISRPNLTFSTLTVSNMSPEDSSIYLCSVEGQPANYGYTFGSGTRLTVV.

This clone was picked up a small number of times. The rearrangement joins TRBV5-1 to TRBJ1-1; tentative D call: TRBD1 (6 bases). Trimming removed 3 bases from V and 1 base from J, with 16 bases in between. Germline CDR1 SGHRS, CDR2 YFSETQ. The CDR3 runs to 16 residues. The CDR3: CASSWTYRDPNTEAFF. In DNA, the CDR3 is TGCGCCAGCAGCTGGACATACAGGGACCCGAACACTGAAGCTTTCTTT. Using reference TRBV5-1 and TRBJ1-1 for the parts outside the CDR3, the full variable domain is KAGVTQTPRYLIKTRGQQVTLSCSPISGHRSVSWYQQTPGQGLQFLFEYFSETQRNKGNFPGRFSGRQFSNSRSEMNVSTLELGDSALYLCASSWTYRDPNTEAFFGQGTRLTVV.

The chain recombines TRBV14 with TRBJ2-1; D call uncertain. Germline CDR1 SGHDN, CDR2 FVKESK. Trimming shortened V by 1 base and J by 0 bases, and 13 bases separated the two germline ends. There are 17 residues in the CDR3. The CDR3 loop is CASSQVGIFSSYNEQFF. CDR3 DNA sequence: TGTGCCAGCAGCCAAGTGGGGATCTTTAGCTCCTACAATGAGCAGTTCTTC.

This clone was counted a few times. V is TRBV30 and J is TRBJ1-2, with 9 positions matching TRBD1. The CDR3 is made up of 13 amino acids. With 5 bases clipped from V and 5 bases from J, the junction kept 6 bases outside the gene matches. Per germline, CDR1 GTSNPN and CDR2 SVGIG (reference sequence). In DNA, the CDR3 is TGTGCCTGGGGGACAGGGTCCTTTTATGGCTACACCTTC. Protein: CAWGTGSFYGYTF.

The chain recombines TRBV28 with TRBJ1-1; D is undetermined. Trimming removed 2 bases from V and 6 bases from J, with 7 bases in between. The CDR3 is made up of 12 amino acids. CDR1 and CDR2 (germline): MDHEN, SYDVKM. The CDR3 DNA follows: TGTGCCAGCAGTTTAGGAGGGTCTGAAGCTTTCTTT. Translating it yields CASSLGGSEAFF.

This clone appeared a few times. V usage is TRBV2 and J usage is TRBJ2-7; D is possibly TRBD1 (6 bases). CDR1 is SNHLY and CDR2 is FYNNEI in the germline V gene. V shed 4 bases and J shed 3 bases, with 7 bases lying between them. The CDR3 covers 12 residues. This CDR3 is CASSGQDYEQYF. Written as DNA, the CDR3 is TGTGCCAGCAGTGGACAGGACTACGAGCAGTACTTC.

The chain's CDR3 is CASSVSGVRTDTQYF. The CDR3 nucleotides read TGTGCCAGCAGCGTTAGCGGGGTTCGGACAGATACGCAGTATTTT. V is TRBV9 and J is TRBJ2-3, with 8 nucleotides matching TRBD2. The V gene end was trimmed by 2 bases and the J gene end by 3 bases; junction bases not matched to a gene: 5. The CDR3 length is 15 residues. CDR1 and CDR2 from the germline V gene are SGDLS and YYNGEE.

The chain is built from TRBV5-4 and TRBJ2-1; tentative D call: TRBD2 (6 bases). The ends were cut back, 1 base at V and 4 bases at J, with 12 bases in the middle. Germline assignment: CDR1 SGHNT and CDR2 YYREEE (reference sequence). CDR3 length equals 15 residues. As DNA, the CDR3 is TGTGCCAGCAGCTTGAGTAGCGGATCTTACAATGAGCAGTTCTTC. This translates into CASSLSSGSYNEQFF.

V usage is TRBV5-1 and J usage is TRBJ1-1; 8 bases match TRBD1. V lost 7 bases, J lost 3 bases, and 20 bases stayed unmatched. Germline loops: CDR1 SGHRS, CDR2 YFSETQ. The CDR3 totals 18 residues. Here the CDR3 reads CASRDAILQGAIDTEAFF. DNA for the CDR3: TGCGCCAGCCGAGACGCAATCCTCCAGGGGGCGATTGACACTGAAGCTTTCTTT.

The chain employs TRBV20-1 and TRBJ1-1, with D uncertain. The V end lost 3 bases, the J end lost 6 bases, and 5 bases lay between the germline ends. The CDR3 runs 10 residues. The germline CDR1 and CDR2 sequences are DFQATT and SNEGSKA (reference sequence). This CDR3 is CSASAPEAFF. The CDR3 DNA reads TGCAGTGCTAGTGCGCCTGAAGCTTTCTTT.

DNA of the CDR3: TGTGCCAGCAGTGACGGGGGTGGGGCCAACGTCCTGACTTTC. Translation: CASSDGGGANVLTF. The chain uses TRBV2 and TRBJ2-6, with D possibly TRBD2 on 6 matching bases. CDR1 is SNHLY and CDR2 is FYNNEI in the germline V gene. Trimming cost V 3 bases and J 3 bases, with 6 bases left between them. The CDR3 runs 14 residues.